These T cell receptor beta chains were read from a single sample in a study of cytomegalovirus exposure and HLA in healthy donors. Sequencing was performed with immunoSEQ multiplex PCR; in TCRdb, only in-frame clones are kept and a portion is missing. Of approximately 80,000 clones detected, over 75% appear once; the ten largest clones hold roughly 2.5%. The sequencing input was PBMCs. These receptors all stem from a male donor in good health and CMV-seropositive. CDR3s include the opening cysteine and the closing phenylalanine or tryptophan. D genes are given only for firm matches. Expanded clones are given a class, and other clones once, few, many or no size at all.

v_call	d_call	j_call	clone_size	cdr3_aa	cdr3_nt
TRBV2	.	TRBJ1-1	few	CASREGMAGAFF	TGTGCCAGCAGGGAAGGGATGGCGGGAGCTTTCTTT
TRBV7-3	.	TRBJ1-1	.	CASSPNRIGTEAFF	TGTGCCAGCAGCCCCAACAGGATAGGAACTGAAGCTTTCTTT
TRBV6-5	.	TRBJ1-1	.	CASRSGETGTEAFF	TGTGCCAGCAGGTCAGGGGAGACAGGCACTGAAGCTTTCTTT
TRBV19	TRBD1	TRBJ2-1	few	CASNPGQGYNEQFF	TGTGCCAGTAACCCGGGACAGGGGTACAATGAGCAGTTCTTC
TRBV29-1	.	TRBJ1-1	.	CSVDLTGSNTEAFF	TGCAGCGTTGACCTGACAGGATCGAACACTGAAGCTTTCTTT
TRBV29-1	.	TRBJ2-2	.	CSVVRGSGRNTGELFF	TGCAGCGTTGTCAGAGGGTCGGGGAGGAACACCGGGGAGCTGTTTTTT
TRBV4-1	TRBD1	TRBJ2-7	.	CASSTRPDRPLEQYF	TGCGCCAGCAGCACACGTCCGGACAGGCCCCTCGAGCAGTACTTC
TRBV28	TRBD1	TRBJ1-4	medium-sized	CASSFRGREEEKLFF	TGTGCCAGCAGTTTCAGGGGGCGCGAGGAGGAAAAACTGTTTTTT
TRBV4-2	TRBD2	TRBJ2-7	.	CASSHWGAASGAYEQYF	TGTGCCAGCAGCCATTGGGGGGCGGCTAGCGGGGCCTACGAGCAGTACTTC
TRBV5-1	.	TRBJ2-2	.	CASSLLGRAPTGELFF	TGCGCCAGCAGCTTGCTAGGCAGGGCCCCCACCGGGGAGCTGTTTTTT
TRBV4-2	.	TRBJ2-1	once	CASSQDRLVYNEQFF	TGTGCCAGCAGCCAAGATCGGCTAGTGTACAATGAGCAGTTCTTC
TRBV7-8	.	TRBJ2-3	once	CASSLPLTGEPTDTQYF	TGTGCCAGCAGCCTCCCCCTGACAGGAGAACCCACAGATACGCAGTATTTT
TRBV29-1	TRBD1	TRBJ2-1	.	CSSGGTGADNEQFF	TGCAGCTCTGGGGGGACAGGGGCCGACAATGAGCAGTTCTTC
TRBV5-4	.	TRBJ2-7	few	CASSPYLSDEQYF	TGTGCCAGCAGCCCCTATCTTAGCGACGAGCAGTACTTC
TRBV28	.	TRBJ1-2	.	CASSSGQPRYGYTF	TGTGCCAGCAGCTCCGGACAGCCACGCTATGGCTACACCTTC
TRBV18	TRBD1	TRBJ2-1	.	CASSPIGTGNNEQFF	TGTGCCAGCTCACCGATCGGGACAGGGAACAATGAGCAGTTCTTC
TRBV14	.	TRBJ2-5	.	CASSRLGTNQETQYF	TGTGCCAGCAGCCGTCTCGGGACAAACCAAGAGACCCAGTACTTC
TRBV9	.	TRBJ2-3	.	CASSVRSLGFPDTQYF	TGTGCCAGCAGCGTACGATCACTAGGGTTCCCAGATACGCAGTATTTT
TRBV7-8	.	TRBJ1-1	once	CASSLTGDVEAFF	TGTGCCAGCAGCTTAACCGGGGATGTTGAAGCTTTCTTT
TRBV5-1	TRBD1	TRBJ1-4	few	CASSLAGTGDEKLFF	TGCGCCAGCAGCTTGGCCGGGACAGGGGATGAAAAACTGTTTTTT
TRBV6-4	TRBD2	TRBJ2-2	.	CASSVLAGATGELFF	TGTGCCAGCAGTGTACTAGCGGGAGCCACCGGGGAGCTGTTTTTT
TRBV18	.	TRBJ1-2	.	CASSGGATYGYTF	TGTGCCAGCTCAGGTGGGGCAACCTATGGCTACACCTTC
TRBV27	.	TRBJ2-7	.	CASSSLYEQYF	TGTGCCAGCAGTTCCCTCTACGAGCAGTACTTC
TRBV6-5	.	TRBJ1-2	.	CATADSNYGYTF	TGTGCCACCGCGGACAGCAACTATGGCTACACCTTC
TRBV7-2	TRBD1	TRBJ2-3	.	CASSLRPGGEQYF	TGTGCCAGCAGCCTCAGGCCAGGGGGCGAGCAGTATTTT
TRBV4-1	TRBD1	TRBJ1-5	.	CASSLIPGQGIGSNQPQHF	TGCGCCAGCAGCCTCATACCGGGACAGGGGATCGGGAGCAATCAGCCCCAGCATTTT
TRBV7-9	TRBD2	TRBJ2-7	.	CASSLGGSGNYEQYF	TGTGCCAGCAGCTTAGGGGGTAGCGGGAACTACGAGCAGTACTTC
TRBV6-1	.	TRBJ1-4	.	CASSGIGGDLEKLFF	TGTGCCAGCAGTGGAATAGGGGGAGACCTCGAAAAACTGTTTTTT
TRBV27	TRBD1	TRBJ2-3	.	CASSLSGQAQQYF	TGTGCCAGCAGTTTATCCGGACAGGCCCAGCAGTATTTT
TRBV5-5	TRBD1	TRBJ2-7	.	CASPEAPDRSSRFSYEQYF	TGTGCCAGCCCCGAAGCCCCGGACAGGTCCTCTAGATTTTCCTACGAGCAGTACTTC
TRBV5-1	TRBD2	TRBJ2-1	few	CASSPAKVGRAYNEQFF	TGCGCCAGCAGCCCCGCGAAGGTCGGGAGGGCCTACAATGAGCAGTTCTTC
TRBV12-5	.	TRBJ2-2	.	CASGDSFGNTGELFF	TGTGCTAGTGGGGACAGTTTCGGGAACACCGGGGAGCTGTTTTTT
TRBV7-2	TRBD2	TRBJ2-7	.	CASSPGGSTYEQYF	TGTGCCAGCAGCCCCGGCGGGAGCACCTACGAGCAGTACTTC
TRBV6-4	.	TRBJ2-2	few	CASSEMSNGELFF	TGTGCCAGCAGTGAAATGAGTAACGGGGAGCTGTTTTTT
TRBV10-2	.	TRBJ1-1	few	CASSEAVNTEAFF	TGCGCCAGCAGTGAGGCGGTGAACACTGAAGCTTTCTTT
TRBV9	.	TRBJ2-7	.	CPQGGVYEQYF	TGTCCTCAGGGTGGGGTCTACGAGCAGTACTTC
TRBV6-5	TRBD2	TRBJ2-1	.	CASSYGIAGENNEQFF	TGTGCCAGCAGTTACGGTATAGCGGGAGAAAACAATGAGCAGTTCTTC
TRBV5-6	.	TRBJ2-2	once	CASSQGLARITGELFF	TGTGCCAGCAGCCAAGGATTAGCAAGGATCACCGGGGAGCTGTTTTTT
TRBV7-9	TRBD1	TRBJ1-1	.	CASSLAQGETEAFF	TGTGCCAGCAGCTTAGCACAGGGGGAAACTGAAGCTTTCTTT